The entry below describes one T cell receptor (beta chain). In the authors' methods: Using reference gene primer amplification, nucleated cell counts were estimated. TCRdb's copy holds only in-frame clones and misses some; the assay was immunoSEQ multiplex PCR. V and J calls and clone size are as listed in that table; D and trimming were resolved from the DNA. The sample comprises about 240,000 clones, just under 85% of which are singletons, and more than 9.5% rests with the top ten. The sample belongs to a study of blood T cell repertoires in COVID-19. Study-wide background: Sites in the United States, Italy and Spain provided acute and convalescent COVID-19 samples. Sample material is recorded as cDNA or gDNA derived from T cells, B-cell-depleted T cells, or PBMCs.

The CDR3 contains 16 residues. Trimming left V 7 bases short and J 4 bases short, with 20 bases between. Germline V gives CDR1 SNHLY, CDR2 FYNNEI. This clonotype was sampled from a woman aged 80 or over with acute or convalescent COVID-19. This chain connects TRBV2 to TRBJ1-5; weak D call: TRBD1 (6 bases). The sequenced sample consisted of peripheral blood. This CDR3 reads CASTGGGGTSNQPQHF. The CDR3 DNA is TGTGCCAGCACGGGAGGTGGGGGCACCAGTAATCAGCCCCAGCATTTT.